Below, 13 T cell receptor beta chains from the same sample are listed, as sequenced in a study of glioma-infiltrating T cells after dendritic cell vaccination. Libraries were prepared by immunoSEQ multiplex PCR; TCRdb keeps only in-frame clonotypes and omits some of them. The data hold tens of thousands of clones, with 82% observed a single time. The specimen was blood, collected before dendritic cell vaccination. Every receptor here comes from a human donor with glioblastoma.

The chain joins TRBV27 to TRBJ1-6; 8 bases are shared with TRBD1. V gave up 10 bases and J gave up 10 bases; unmatched junction bases: 6. Germline V gene lookup returns CDR1 MNHEY and CDR2 SMNVEV (reference sequence). The length of the CDR3 is 12 residues. CDR3 sequence: CATQQGGSPLHF. DNA of the CDR3: TGTGCCACTCAACAGGGGGGGTCACCCCTCCACTTT.

This clone was seen only a few times. This CDR3 is CASSFEGEVQPQHF. In DNA form, the CDR3 reads TGTGCCAGCAGCTTCGAAGGGGAGGTCCAGCCCCAGCATTTT. The chain combines TRBV5-8 with TRBJ1-5, with D maybe TRBD1 (5 bases). The germline V gene has CDR1 SGHTS and CDR2 YDEGEE. The ends were cut back, 2 bases at V and 7 bases at J, with 13 bases in the middle. CDR3 size: 14 residues. Supplemented by reference TRBV5-8 and TRBJ1-5, the full variable domain reads EAGVTQSPTHLIKTRGQQATLRCSPISGHTSVYWYQQALGLGLQFLLWYDEGEERNRGNFPPRFSGRQFPNYSSELNVNALELEDSALYLCASSFEGEVQPQHFGDGTRLSIL.

The chain joins TRBV9 to TRBJ2-4; D possibly corresponds to TRBD2 (7 bases). V was pared by 5 bases and J by 6 bases, with 18 bases between. The CDR3 has 15 amino acids. The germline CDR1 and CDR2 sequences are SGDLS and YYNGEE. The CDR3 DNA is TGTGCCAGCAGTACTGAGGGGGGGCGGGGAAACATTCAGTACTTC. As protein: CASSTEGGRGNIQYF.

The chain recombines TRBV18 with TRBJ2-5, with TRBD1 identical over 8 bases. Germline-derived CDR1 and CDR2 are KGHSH and LQKENI. Trimming removed 0 bases from V and 2 bases from J; junction bases left unmatched: 5. This CDR3 has 16 amino acids. CDR3 protein: CASSPPKQGVQETQYF. The CDR3 bases are TGTGCCAGCTCACCACCAAAACAGGGGGTACAAGAGACCCAGTACTTC.

This rearrangement joins TRBV7-9 to TRBJ2-2, with no clear D. Germline V gene lookup returns CDR1 SEHNR and CDR2 FQNEAQ (reference sequence). The CDR3 runs 15 residues. Trimming took 6 bases from V and 3 from J, leaving 14 bases between them. The CDR3 DNA is TGTGCCAGCAGTCCTAACCCCCGGGACACCGGGGAGCTGTTTTTT. Protein sequence: CASSPNPRDTGELFF.

The chain combines TRBV15 with TRBJ2-7, with D perhaps TRBD2 (7 bases). Germline V gives CDR1 LNHNV, CDR2 YYDKDF (reference sequence). CDR3 length equals 13 residues. Trimming left V 3 bases short and J 7 bases short, with 13 bases between. The CDR3 DNA reads TGTGCCACCAGCAGGCCAGGGGAGGGAGAGCAGTACTTC. It specifies CATSRPGEGEQYF.

This clone was counted a single time. The rearrangement uses TRBV6-1 and TRBJ2-2; D remains unclear. The length of the CDR3 is 15 residues. From germline, CDR1 is MNHNS and CDR2 SASEGT. Trimming left V 2 bases short and J 1 base short, with 8 bases between. In DNA form, the CDR3 reads TGTGCCAGCAGTGAACAGGCCGGGAACACCGGGGAGCTGTTTTTT. Translated, it gives CASSEQAGNTGELFF.

The chain links TRBV19 to TRBJ2-2; 15 bases fit TRBD2. This CDR3 comprises 17 residues. Per germline, CDR1 LNHDA and CDR2 SQIVND (reference sequence). J was trimmed by 6 bases and V by 7 bases; bases with no gene match: 9. Here the CDR3 DNA reads TGTGCCAGTACCCTTGGACTAGCGGGGGGGCGGGCCGGGGAGCTGTTTTTT. Its protein product is CASTLGLAGGRAGELFF. Supplemented by reference TRBV19 and TRBJ2-2, the full variable domain reads DGGITQSPKYLFRKEGQNVTLSCEQNLNHDAMYWYRQDPGQGLRLIYYSQIVNDFQKGDIAEGYSVSREKKESFPLTVTSAQKNPTAFYLCASTLGLAGGRAGELFFGEGSRLTVL.

V usage is TRBV7-8 and J usage is TRBJ2-3; the D gene is possibly TRBD2 (6 bases). The germline V gene encodes CDR1 SGHVS and CDR2 FQNEAQ. V lost 4 bases to trimming and J lost 1 base, with 18 bases between them. The CDR3 runs 17 residues. Here the CDR3 reads CASSSARGTPRTDTQYF. CDR3 nucleotides: TGTGCCAGCAGCTCGGCCCGAGGGACTCCGCGCACAGATACGCAGTATTTT.

The chain employs TRBV27 and TRBJ1-2, with D possibly matching TRBD1 (5 bases). Trimming shortened V by 8 bases and J by 8 bases, and 18 bases separated the two germline ends. The CDR3 extends over 13 amino acids. CDR1 is MNHEY and CDR2 is SMNVEV in the germline V gene (reference sequence). DNA of the CDR3: TGTGCCAGCGGCCCTCGATTTGGGGGGGGCTACACCTTC. Translating it yields CASGPRFGGGYTF.

This clone came up once. The J gene is TRBJ2-7, the V gene TRBV6-5; 10 nucleotides agree with TRBD2. The germline gives CDR1 MNHEY, CDR2 SVGAGI. This CDR3 has 16 amino acids. Trimming took 0 bases from V and 0 from J; bases not matched to a gene: 2. In nucleotides, the CDR3 is TGTGCCAGCAGTTACTCGGGGACTAGCGCCTCCTACGAGCAGTACTTC. This gives the protein CASSYSGTSASYEQYF.

This clone was found once. This chain joins TRBV18 and TRBJ2-2, with D possibly TRBD2 on 5 matching bases. The CDR3 runs to 16 residues. Germline V lookup: CDR1 KGHSH, CDR2 LQKENI. V was shortened by 2 bases and J by 5 bases, with 15 bases between the two germline ends. Written as DNA, the CDR3 is TGTGCCAGCTCACCAATCGCGATCGGGGAGACCGGGGAGCTGTTTTTT. It codes for CASSPIAIGETGELFF.

The V gene is TRBV5-1, the J gene TRBJ1-1, with D unclear. The CDR3 is made up of 14 amino acids. From germline, CDR1 is SGHRS and CDR2 YFSETQ. Trimming cost V 3 bases and J 2 bases, with 11 bases left between them. The CDR3 DNA reads as TGCGCCAGCAGCTATCAAGGAGGCAACACTGAAGCTTTCTTT. This codes for CASSYQGGNTEAFF.